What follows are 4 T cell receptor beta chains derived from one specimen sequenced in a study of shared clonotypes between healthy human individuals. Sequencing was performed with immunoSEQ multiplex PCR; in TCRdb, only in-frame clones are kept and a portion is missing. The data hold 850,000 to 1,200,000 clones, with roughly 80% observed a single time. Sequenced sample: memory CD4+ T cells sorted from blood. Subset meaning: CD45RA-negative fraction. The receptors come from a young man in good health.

Here the CDR3 DNA reads TGTGCCAGCAGTTTATACCCCTCGGGAAGCGGGAGGGGATACGAGCAGTACTTC. Its translation: CASSLYPSGSGRGYEQYF. J is TRBJ2-7 and V is TRBV27; the match to TRBD2 covers 10 bases. Per germline, CDR1 MNHEY and CDR2 SMNVEV (reference sequence). Losses at the gene ends were 1 base for V and 4 bases for J; bases not matched to a gene: 13. This CDR3 region has 18 residues.

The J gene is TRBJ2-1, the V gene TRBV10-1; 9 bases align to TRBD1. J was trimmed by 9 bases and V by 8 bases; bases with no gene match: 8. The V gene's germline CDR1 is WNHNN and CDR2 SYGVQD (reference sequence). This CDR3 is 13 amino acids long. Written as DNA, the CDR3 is TGCGCCAGCTCGATGGACAGGGGCGGTGAGCAGTTCTTC. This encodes CASSMDRGGEQFF.

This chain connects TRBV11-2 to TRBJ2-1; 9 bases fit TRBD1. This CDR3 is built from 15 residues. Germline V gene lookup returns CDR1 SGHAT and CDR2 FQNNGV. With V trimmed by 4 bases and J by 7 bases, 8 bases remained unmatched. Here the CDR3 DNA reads TGTGCCAGCAGCTCCGCGGGACAGGGATGGAATGAGCAGTTCTTC. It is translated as CASSSAGQGWNEQFF.

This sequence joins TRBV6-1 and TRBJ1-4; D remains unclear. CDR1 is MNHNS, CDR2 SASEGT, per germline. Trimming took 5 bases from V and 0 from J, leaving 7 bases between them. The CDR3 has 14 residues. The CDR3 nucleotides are TGTGCCAGCAGTAGGACTCCAACTAATGAAAAACTGTTTTTT. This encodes CASSRTPTNEKLFF.